The rows below give T cell receptor beta chains drawn from one sample of a study of technical replicates of blood from a handful of donors. The assay was immunoSEQ multiplex PCR, and TCRdb's table has in-frame clones only and misses some. The sample lists about 79,000 clones, 75% to 95% occurring once. Material for sequencing was T cells isolated from PBMCs. These receptors came from a human donor in good health. Some clones in this sample may be carry-over from other donors' samples. Each CDR3 is given with its conserved first and last residue. Fields, in order: V gene, clone size, J gene, D gene, CDR3 protein, CDR3 DNA. D genes are given only for firm matches. Rows may omit the clone size; those that give it use once, few, many or a size class.

V gene: TRBV25-1
clone size: .
J gene: TRBJ1-1
D gene: TRBD1
CDR3 protein: CASRQGAEAFF
CDR3 DNA: TGTGCCAGCCGACAGGGCGCTGAAGCTTTCTTT

V gene: TRBV18
clone size: .
J gene: TRBJ1-1
D gene: .
CDR3 protein: CASSPESTLRGSLDEAFF
CDR3 DNA: TGTGCCAGCTCACCAGAATCGACTTTGAGGGGGAGTTTAGATGAAGCTTTCTTT

V gene: TRBV19
clone size: .
J gene: TRBJ2-2
D gene: TRBD1
CDR3 protein: CASSRQGNGELFF
CDR3 DNA: TGTGCCAGTAGTAGACAGGGGAACGGGGAGCTGTTTTTT

V gene: TRBV6-5
clone size: .
J gene: TRBJ1-4
D gene: .
CDR3 protein: CASSYSYIEKLFF
CDR3 DNA: TGTGCCAGCAGTTACTCTTACATCGAAAAACTGTTTTTT

V gene: TRBV29-1
clone size: .
J gene: TRBJ1-1
D gene: TRBD1
CDR3 protein: CSDVDRGQAFF
CDR3 DNA: TGCAGCGACGTCGACAGGGGCCAAGCTTTCTTT

V gene: TRBV11-3
clone size: .
J gene: TRBJ2-1
D gene: TRBD1
CDR3 protein: CASSPGQGIDEQFF
CDR3 DNA: TGTGCCAGCAGCCCGGGACAGGGGATCGATGAGCAGTTCTTC

V gene: TRBV4-1
clone size: .
J gene: TRBJ2-3
D gene: .
CDR3 protein: CASSTRERNTDTQYF
CDR3 DNA: TGCGCCAGCAGCACTAGAGAGAGGAACACAGATACGCAGTATTTT

V gene: TRBV28
clone size: .
J gene: TRBJ2-1
D gene: .
CDR3 protein: CASSSSMGSGTMISSYNEQFF
CDR3 DNA: TGTGCCAGCAGTTCTTCTATGGGGAGCGGCACGATGATTAGCTCCTACAATGAGCAGTTCTTC

V gene: TRBV5-4
clone size: .
J gene: TRBJ2-5
D gene: TRBD2
CDR3 protein: CASSYLAGDLETQYF
CDR3 DNA: TGTGCCAGCAGTTATCTAGCGGGAGATTTAGAGACCCAGTACTTC

V gene: TRBV25-1
clone size: .
J gene: TRBJ1-2
D gene: .
CDR3 protein: CASSELGEEIIYGYTF
CDR3 DNA: TGTGCCAGCAGTGAATTGGGAGAGGAGATAATCTATGGCTACACCTTC

V gene: TRBV4-3
clone size: .
J gene: TRBJ1-5
D gene: .
CDR3 protein: CASSQGGSGQPQHF
CDR3 DNA: TGCGCCAGCAGCCAAGGGGGCTCAGGTCAGCCCCAGCATTTT

V gene: TRBV5-6
clone size: .
J gene: TRBJ1-1
D gene: .
CDR3 protein: CASSGATWTEAFF
CDR3 DNA: TGTGCCAGCAGCGGAGCCACGTGGACTGAAGCTTTCTTT

V gene: TRBV9
clone size: .
J gene: TRBJ2-2
D gene: TRBD2
CDR3 protein: CASRSGTSVNTGELFF
CDR3 DNA: TGTGCCAGCAGGTCCGGGACTAGCGTAAACACCGGGGAGCTGTTTTTT

V gene: TRBV2
clone size: .
J gene: TRBJ1-1
D gene: TRBD1
CDR3 protein: CASSEASRTGSEAFF
CDR3 DNA: TGTGCCAGCAGTGAAGCGAGCAGGACAGGGTCCGAAGCTTTCTTT

V gene: TRBV29-1
clone size: .
J gene: TRBJ2-7
D gene: .
CDR3 protein: CSGSVVDSYEQYF
CDR3 DNA: TGCAGCGGTAGCGTAGTCGACTCCTACGAGCAGTACTTC

V gene: TRBV6-5
clone size: .
J gene: TRBJ2-1
D gene: .
CDR3 protein: CASSYVGRDYNEQFF
CDR3 DNA: TGTGCCAGCAGTTACGTCGGGCGGGACTACAATGAGCAGTTCTTC

V gene: TRBV6-1
clone size: .
J gene: TRBJ2-1
D gene: .
CDR3 protein: CATSRSPMLGEQFF
CDR3 DNA: TGTGCCACCTCTAGAAGCCCCATGCTAGGTGAGCAGTTCTTC

V gene: TRBV20-1
clone size: few
J gene: TRBJ2-1
D gene: .
CDR3 protein: CSAMEYNEQFF
CDR3 DNA: TGCAGTGCTATGGAGTACAATGAGCAGTTCTTC

V gene: TRBV29-1
clone size: once
J gene: TRBJ1-2
D gene: .
CDR3 protein: CSVEEDTYYGYTF
CDR3 DNA: TGCAGCGTTGAAGAGGACACCTACTATGGCTACACCTTC

V gene: TRBV5-1
clone size: .
J gene: TRBJ2-3
D gene: TRBD2
CDR3 protein: CASSPPSAGGSTDTQYF
CDR3 DNA: TGCGCCAGCAGCCCACCGTCTGCGGGAGGGAGCACAGATACGCAGTATTTT

V gene: TRBV7-8
clone size: .
J gene: TRBJ2-1
D gene: .
CDR3 protein: CASSLEGVPYNEQFF
CDR3 DNA: TGTGCCAGCAGCTTAGAGGGAGTACCCTACAATGAGCAGTTCTTC

V gene: TRBV19
clone size: .
J gene: TRBJ2-3
D gene: TRBD1
CDR3 protein: CASSTRTGTNTQYF
CDR3 DNA: TGTGCCAGTAGTACAAGGACAGGGACGAATACGCAGTATTTT

V gene: TRBV5-4
clone size: .
J gene: TRBJ2-1
D gene: .
CDR3 protein: CASSLPLLARSSYNEQFF
CDR3 DNA: TGTGCCAGCAGCTTGCCCCTTCTAGCGCGAAGCTCCTACAATGAGCAGTTCTTC

V gene: TRBV10-1
clone size: few
J gene: TRBJ2-2
D gene: .
CDR3 protein: CASSEGADWTGELFF
CDR3 DNA: TGCGCCAGCAGTGAAGGGGCGGATTGGACCGGGGAGCTGTTTTTT

V gene: TRBV10-1
clone size: few
J gene: TRBJ2-1
D gene: .
CDR3 protein: CASSSIYGEQFF
CDR3 DNA: TGCGCCAGCAGCTCAATCTACGGTGAGCAGTTCTTC

V gene: TRBV4-1
clone size: .
J gene: TRBJ1-2
D gene: .
CDR3 protein: CASLPSSGHGYGYTF
CDR3 DNA: TGCGCCAGCCTACCTTCGAGTGGGCACGGCTATGGCTACACCTTC

V gene: TRBV4-2
clone size: .
J gene: TRBJ1-6
D gene: TRBD1
CDR3 protein: CASSQESGDSNSPLHF
CDR3 DNA: TGTGCCAGCAGCCAAGAATCGGGGGACAGTAATTCACCCCTCCACTTT

V gene: TRBV29-1
clone size: .
J gene: TRBJ1-3
D gene: .
CDR3 protein: CSVHPGSGNTIYF
CDR3 DNA: TGCAGCGTTCATCCGGGGTCAGGAAACACCATATATTTT

V gene: TRBV10-3
clone size: .
J gene: TRBJ2-1
D gene: .
CDR3 protein: CAIKQGGEQFF
CDR3 DNA: TGTGCCATCAAACAGGGCGGAGAGCAGTTCTTC

V gene: TRBV7-6
clone size: .
J gene: TRBJ2-7
D gene: .
CDR3 protein: CASSVTSSYEQYF
CDR3 DNA: TGTGCCAGCAGCGTGACTAGTTCCTACGAGCAGTACTTC

V gene: TRBV11-2
clone size: .
J gene: TRBJ2-1
D gene: TRBD2
CDR3 protein: CASSTWTSGNNEQFF
CDR3 DNA: TGTGCCAGCAGCACATGGACTAGCGGGAACAATGAGCAGTTCTTC

V gene: TRBV30
clone size: once
J gene: TRBJ2-7
D gene: .
CDR3 protein: CAWSVGGEQYF
CDR3 DNA: TGTGCCTGGAGTGTGGGGGGCGAGCAGTACTTC

V gene: TRBV11-3
clone size: .
J gene: TRBJ1-1
D gene: .
CDR3 protein: CASSLEGGTEAFF
CDR3 DNA: TGTGCCAGCAGCTTAGAAGGAGGGACTGAAGCTTTCTTT

V gene: TRBV13
clone size: .
J gene: TRBJ2-7
D gene: .
CDR3 protein: CASSLRSYEQYF
CDR3 DNA: TGTGCCAGCAGCCTCCGTTCCTACGAGCAGTACTTC

V gene: TRBV9
clone size: .
J gene: TRBJ1-1
D gene: TRBD1
CDR3 protein: CASSVGWGYRGGTEAFF
CDR3 DNA: TGTGCCAGCAGCGTAGGGTGGGGGTACAGGGGTGGCACTGAAGCTTTCTTT

V gene: TRBV5-8
clone size: .
J gene: TRBJ1-4
D gene: TRBD1
CDR3 protein: CASSFSGGTDEKLFF
CDR3 DNA: TGTGCCAGCAGCTTCTCAGGGGGCACAGATGAAAAACTGTTTTTT

V gene: TRBV11-2
clone size: .
J gene: TRBJ1-5
D gene: .
CDR3 protein: CASSPIRAFKGSNQPQHF
CDR3 DNA: TGTGCCAGCAGCCCAATAAGGGCTTTTAAGGGGAGCAATCAGCCCCAGCATTTT

V gene: TRBV29-1
clone size: .
J gene: TRBJ1-2
D gene: .
CDR3 protein: CSVGLTSLPYGYTF
CDR3 DNA: TGCAGCGTTGGCCTGACAAGCCTTCCCTATGGCTACACCTTC

V gene: TRBV19
clone size: once
J gene: TRBJ2-5
D gene: .
CDR3 protein: CASSIFAGRETQYF
CDR3 DNA: TGTGCCAGTAGTATATTCGCAGGGCGAGAGACCCAGTACTTC

V gene: TRBV29-1
clone size: .
J gene: TRBJ2-3
D gene: TRBD2
CDR3 protein: CSGQTGGRTDTQYF
CDR3 DNA: TGCAGCGGTCAGACGGGAGGCCGCACAGATACGCAGTATTTT

V gene: TRBV10-3
clone size: .
J gene: TRBJ1-5
D gene: TRBD1
CDR3 protein: CAIGTGEGVGGTQPQHF
CDR3 DNA: TGTGCCATCGGTACAGGGGAAGGGGTCGGAGGAACTCAGCCCCAGCATTTT

V gene: TRBV2
clone size: .
J gene: TRBJ1-1
D gene: .
CDR3 protein: CASSPEHVNTEAFF
CDR3 DNA: TGTGCCAGCAGTCCCGAACATGTGAACACTGAAGCTTTCTTT

V gene: TRBV28
clone size: few
J gene: TRBJ1-5
D gene: .
CDR3 protein: CASSRGRGRPQHF
CDR3 DNA: TGTGCCAGCAGTAGGGGCAGGGGACGGCCCCAGCATTTT

V gene: TRBV11-2
clone size: .
J gene: TRBJ1-1
D gene: TRBD1
CDR3 protein: CASSPSPHLTGFTEAFF
CDR3 DNA: TGTGCCAGCAGCCCCTCTCCCCACTTGACAGGGTTCACTGAAGCTTTCTTT